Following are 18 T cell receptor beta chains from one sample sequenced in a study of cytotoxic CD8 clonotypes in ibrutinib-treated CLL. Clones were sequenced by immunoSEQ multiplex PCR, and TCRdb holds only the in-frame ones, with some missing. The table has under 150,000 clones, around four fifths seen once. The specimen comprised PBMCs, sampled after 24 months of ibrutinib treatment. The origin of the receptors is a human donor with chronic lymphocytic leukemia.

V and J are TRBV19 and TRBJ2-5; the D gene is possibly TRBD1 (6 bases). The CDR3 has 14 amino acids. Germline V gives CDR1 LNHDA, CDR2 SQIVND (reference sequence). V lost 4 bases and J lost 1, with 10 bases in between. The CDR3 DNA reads TGTGCCAGTAGTAGGAGGACAGCCCAAGAGACCCAGTACTTC. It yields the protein CASSRRTAQETQYF.

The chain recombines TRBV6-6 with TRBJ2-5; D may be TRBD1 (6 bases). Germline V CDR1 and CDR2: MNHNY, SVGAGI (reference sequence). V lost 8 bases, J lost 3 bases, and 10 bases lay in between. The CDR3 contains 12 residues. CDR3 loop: CASGGEEETQYF. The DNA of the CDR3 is TGTGCCAGCGGGGGCGAAGAAGAGACCCAGTACTTC.

This chain's CDR3 is CASSFSGSNTEAFF. The CDR3 DNA is TGTGCCAGCAGCTTCTCAGGTTCGAACACTGAAGCTTTCTTT. The chain links TRBV7-9 to TRBJ1-1, with D uncertain. The CDR3 contains 14 residues. Germline-derived CDR1 and CDR2 are SEHNR and FQNEAQ (reference sequence). The V end lost 3 bases, the J end lost 1 base, and 9 bases lay between the germline ends. The variable domain in full, with the rest retrieved from reference TRBV7-9 and TRBJ1-1, is DTGVSQNPRHKITKRGQNVTFRCDPISEHNRLYWYRQTLGQGPEFLTYFQNEAQLEKSRLLSDRFSAERPKGSFSTLEIQRTEQGDSAMYLCASSFSGSNTEAFFGQGTRLTVV.

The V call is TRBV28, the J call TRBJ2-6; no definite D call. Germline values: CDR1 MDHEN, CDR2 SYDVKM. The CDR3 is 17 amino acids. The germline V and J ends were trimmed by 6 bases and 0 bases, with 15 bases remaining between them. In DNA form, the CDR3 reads TGTGCCAGCAGCACCAACGGGCCTAGCTCTGGGGCCAACGTCCTGACTTTC. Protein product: CASSTNGPSSGANVLTF.

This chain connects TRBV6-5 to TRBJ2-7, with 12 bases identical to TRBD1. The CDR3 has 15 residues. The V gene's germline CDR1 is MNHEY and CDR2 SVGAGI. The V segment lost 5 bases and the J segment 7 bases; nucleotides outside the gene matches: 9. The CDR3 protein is CASSRGTGGAWEQYF. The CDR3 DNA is TGTGCCAGCAGTCGAGGGACAGGGGGCGCGTGGGAGCAGTACTTC.

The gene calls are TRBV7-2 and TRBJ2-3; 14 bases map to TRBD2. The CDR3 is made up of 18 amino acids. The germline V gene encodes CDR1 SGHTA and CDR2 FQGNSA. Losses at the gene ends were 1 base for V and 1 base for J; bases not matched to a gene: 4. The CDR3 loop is CASSLDPGLAGGTDTQYF. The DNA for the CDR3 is TGTGCCAGCAGCTTAGACCCGGGACTAGCGGGGGGCACAGATACGCAGTATTTT.

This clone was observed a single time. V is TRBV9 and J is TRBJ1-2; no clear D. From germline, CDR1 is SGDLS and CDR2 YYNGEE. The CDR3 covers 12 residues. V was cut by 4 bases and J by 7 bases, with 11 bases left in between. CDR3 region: CASSSRTPGYTF. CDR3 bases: TGTGCCAGCAGCTCACGGACTCCTGGCTACACCTTC. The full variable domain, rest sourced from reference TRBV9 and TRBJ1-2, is DSGVTQTPKHLITATGQRVTLRCSPRSGDLSVYWYQQSLDQGLQFLIQYYNGEERAKGNILERFSAQQFPDLHSELNLSSLELGDSALYFCASSSRTPGYTFGSGTRLTVV.

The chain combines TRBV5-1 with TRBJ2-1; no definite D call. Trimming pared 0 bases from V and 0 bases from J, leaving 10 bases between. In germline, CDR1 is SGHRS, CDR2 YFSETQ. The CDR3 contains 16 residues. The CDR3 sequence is CASSLVFPSSYNEQFF. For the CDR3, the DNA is TGCGCCAGCAGCTTGGTTTTTCCGAGCTCCTACAATGAGCAGTTCTTC.

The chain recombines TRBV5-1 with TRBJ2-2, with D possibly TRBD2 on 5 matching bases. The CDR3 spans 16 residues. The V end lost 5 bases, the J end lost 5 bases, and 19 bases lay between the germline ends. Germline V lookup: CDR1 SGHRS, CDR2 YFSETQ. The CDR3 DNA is TGCGCCAGCAGTCCCCCTCCGGGGTCGGGGACCGGGGAGCTGTTTTTT. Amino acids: CASSPPPGSGTGELFF.

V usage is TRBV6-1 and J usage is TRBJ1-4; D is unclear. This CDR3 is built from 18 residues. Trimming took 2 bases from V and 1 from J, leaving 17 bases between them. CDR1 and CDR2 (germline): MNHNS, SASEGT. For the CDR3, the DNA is TGTGCCAGCAGTGAAACAACGGGGTTTGGAGGAACTAATGAAAAACTGTTTTTT. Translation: CASSETTGFGGTNEKLFF.

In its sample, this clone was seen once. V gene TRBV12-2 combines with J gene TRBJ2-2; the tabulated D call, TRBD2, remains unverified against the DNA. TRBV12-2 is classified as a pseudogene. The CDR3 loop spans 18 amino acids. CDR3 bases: TGTGCAAGTCGCTCGATCCACCCTAGCGGGGGGGCCACCGGGGAGCTGTTTTTT. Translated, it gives CASRSIHPSGGATGELFF.

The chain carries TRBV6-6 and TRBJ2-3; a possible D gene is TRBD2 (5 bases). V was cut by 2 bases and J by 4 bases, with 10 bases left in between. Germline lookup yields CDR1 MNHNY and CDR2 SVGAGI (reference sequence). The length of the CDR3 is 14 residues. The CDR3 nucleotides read TGTGCCAGCAGTTACATGAGGGTTGCAGATACGCAGTATTTT. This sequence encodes CASSYMRVADTQYF.

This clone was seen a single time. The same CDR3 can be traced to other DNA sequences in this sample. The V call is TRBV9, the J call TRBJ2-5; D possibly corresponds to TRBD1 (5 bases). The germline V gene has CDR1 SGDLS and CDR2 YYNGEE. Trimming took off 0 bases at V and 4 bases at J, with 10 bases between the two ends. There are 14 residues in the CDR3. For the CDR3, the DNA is TGTGCCAGCAGCGTAGTAGGGGCCGGAGAGACCCAGTACTTC. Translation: CASSVVGAGETQYF.

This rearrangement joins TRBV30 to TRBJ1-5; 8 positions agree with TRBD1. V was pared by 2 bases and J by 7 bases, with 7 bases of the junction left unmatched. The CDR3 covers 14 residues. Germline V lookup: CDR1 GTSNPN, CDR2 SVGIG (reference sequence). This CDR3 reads CAWSSNRGKQPQHF. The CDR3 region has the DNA TGTGCCTGGAGTAGTAACAGGGGGAAACAGCCCCAGCATTTT. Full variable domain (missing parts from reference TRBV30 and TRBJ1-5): SQTIHQWPATLVQPVGSPLSLECTVEGTSNPNLYWYRQAAGRGLQLLFYSVGIGQISSEVPQNLSASRPQDRQFILSSKKLLLSDSGFYLCAWSSNRGKQPQHFGDGTRLSIL.

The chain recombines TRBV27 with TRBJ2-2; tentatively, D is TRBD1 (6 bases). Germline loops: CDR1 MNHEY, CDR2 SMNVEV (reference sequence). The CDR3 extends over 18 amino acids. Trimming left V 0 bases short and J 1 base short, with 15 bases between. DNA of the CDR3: TGTGCCAGCAGTTTATCGATAATATTGGGACAGAACACCGGGGAGCTGTTTTTT. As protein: CASSLSIILGQNTGELFF.

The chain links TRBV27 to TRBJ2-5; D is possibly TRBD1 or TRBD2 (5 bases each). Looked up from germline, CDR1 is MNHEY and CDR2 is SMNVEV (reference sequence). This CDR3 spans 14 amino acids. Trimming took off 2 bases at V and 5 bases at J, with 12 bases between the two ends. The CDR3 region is CASSLPGPRETQYF. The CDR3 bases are TGTGCCAGCAGTTTACCGGGACCAAGGGAGACCCAGTACTTC.

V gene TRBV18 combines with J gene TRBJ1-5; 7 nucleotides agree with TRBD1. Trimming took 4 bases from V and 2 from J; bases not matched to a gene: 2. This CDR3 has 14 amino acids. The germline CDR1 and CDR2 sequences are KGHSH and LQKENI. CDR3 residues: CASSHDRGNQPQHF. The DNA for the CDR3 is TGTGCCAGCTCACACGACAGGGGCAATCAGCCCCAGCATTTT. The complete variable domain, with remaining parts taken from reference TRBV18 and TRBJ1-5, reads NAGVMQNPRHLVRRRGQEARLRCSPMKGHSHVYWYRQLPEEGLKFMVYLQKENIIDESGMPKERFSAEFPKEGPSILRIQQVVRGDSAAYFCASSHDRGNQPQHFGDGTRLSIL.

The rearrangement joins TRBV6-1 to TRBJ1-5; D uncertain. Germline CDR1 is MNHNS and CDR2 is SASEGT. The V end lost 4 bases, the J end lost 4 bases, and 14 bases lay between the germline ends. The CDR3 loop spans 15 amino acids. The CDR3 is CASSGNWAGNQPQHF. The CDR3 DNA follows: TGTGCCAGCAGTGGAAACTGGGCTGGTAATCAGCCCCAGCATTTT.